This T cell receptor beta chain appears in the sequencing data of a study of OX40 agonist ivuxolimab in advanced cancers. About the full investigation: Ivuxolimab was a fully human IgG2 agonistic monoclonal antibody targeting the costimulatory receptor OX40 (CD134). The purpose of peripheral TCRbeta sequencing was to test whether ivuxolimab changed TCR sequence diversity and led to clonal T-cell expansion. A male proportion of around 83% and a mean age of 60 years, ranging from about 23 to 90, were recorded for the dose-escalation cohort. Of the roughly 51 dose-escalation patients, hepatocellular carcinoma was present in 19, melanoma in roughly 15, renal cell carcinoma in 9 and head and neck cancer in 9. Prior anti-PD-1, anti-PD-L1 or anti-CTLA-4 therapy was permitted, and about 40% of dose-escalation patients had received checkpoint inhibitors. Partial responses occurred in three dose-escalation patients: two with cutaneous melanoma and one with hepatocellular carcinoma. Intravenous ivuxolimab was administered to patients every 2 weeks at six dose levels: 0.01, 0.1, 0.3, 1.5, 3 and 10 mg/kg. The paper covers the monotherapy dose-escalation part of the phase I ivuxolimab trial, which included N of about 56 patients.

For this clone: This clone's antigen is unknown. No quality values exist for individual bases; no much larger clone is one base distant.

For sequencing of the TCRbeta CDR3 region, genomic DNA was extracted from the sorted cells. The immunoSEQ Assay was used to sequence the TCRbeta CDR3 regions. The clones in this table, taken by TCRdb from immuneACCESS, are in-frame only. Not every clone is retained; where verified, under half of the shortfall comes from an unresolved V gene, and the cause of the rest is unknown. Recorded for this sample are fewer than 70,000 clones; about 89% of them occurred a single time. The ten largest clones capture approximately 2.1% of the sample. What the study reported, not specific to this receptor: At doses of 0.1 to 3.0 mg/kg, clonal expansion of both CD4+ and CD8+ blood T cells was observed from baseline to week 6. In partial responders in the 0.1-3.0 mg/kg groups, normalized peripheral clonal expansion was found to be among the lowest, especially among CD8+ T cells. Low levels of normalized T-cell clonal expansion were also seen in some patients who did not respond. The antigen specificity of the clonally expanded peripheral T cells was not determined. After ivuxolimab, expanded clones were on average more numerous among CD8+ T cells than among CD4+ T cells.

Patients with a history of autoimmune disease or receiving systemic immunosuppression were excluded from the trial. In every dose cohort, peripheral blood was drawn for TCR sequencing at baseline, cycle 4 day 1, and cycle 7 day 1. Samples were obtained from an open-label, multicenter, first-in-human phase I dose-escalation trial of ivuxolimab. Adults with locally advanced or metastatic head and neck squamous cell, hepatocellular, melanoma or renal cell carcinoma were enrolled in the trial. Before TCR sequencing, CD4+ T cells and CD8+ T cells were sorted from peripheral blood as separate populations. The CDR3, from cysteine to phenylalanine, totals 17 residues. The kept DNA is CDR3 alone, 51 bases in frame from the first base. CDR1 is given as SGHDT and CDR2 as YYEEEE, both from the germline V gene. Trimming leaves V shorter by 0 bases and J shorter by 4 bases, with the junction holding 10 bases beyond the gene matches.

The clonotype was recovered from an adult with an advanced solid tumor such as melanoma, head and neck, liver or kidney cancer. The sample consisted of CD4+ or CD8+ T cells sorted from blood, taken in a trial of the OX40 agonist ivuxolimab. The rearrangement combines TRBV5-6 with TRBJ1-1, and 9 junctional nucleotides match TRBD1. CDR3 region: CASSLGPPGQGPTEAFF. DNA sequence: TGTGCCAGCAGCTTGGGTCCCCCGGGACAGGGTCCCACTGAAGCTTTCTTT.